A single sample gave rise to the 12 T cell receptor beta chains below, sequenced in a study of T cell responses to AZD1222 COVID-19 vaccine. Clones were sequenced by immunoSEQ multiplex PCR, and TCRdb holds only the in-frame ones, with some missing. The sample holds 110,000 to 150,000 clones, 90% to 95% seen once. The sequenced sample was peripheral blood, obtained after recovery from COVID-19. The receptor set was obtained from an adult who had recovered from COVID-19.

CDR3 protein: CASTQTGIYEQYF. CDR3 DNA: TGTGCCAGCACCCAGACAGGGATCTACGAGCAGTACTTC. The chain has TRBV28 and TRBJ2-7, with 7 bases aligning to TRBD1. Germline trimming cut 7 bases from V and 3 bases from J; bases unmatched to any gene: 6. CDR1 and CDR2 from the germline V gene are MDHEN and SYDVKM. The CDR3 contains 13 residues.

The CDR3 region has the DNA TGTGCCAGCAGCCCCTACTCCTCGGACAGGGTTTCCTACGAGCAGTACTTC. It translates to CASSPYSSDRVSYEQYF. The chain couples TRBV11-2 to TRBJ2-7; 8 bases are a match to TRBD1. This CDR3 comprises 17 residues. Trimming at V came to 5 bases and at J to 1 base, leaving 13 bases not matched to a gene. Germline CDR1 SGHAT, CDR2 FQNNGV.

This clone was observed once. The chain employs TRBV4-1 and TRBJ2-5; no firm D call. With 1 base removed from V and 5 bases from J, the gap between germline ends came to 14 bases. Per germline, CDR1 MGHRA and CDR2 YSYEKL. This CDR3 comprises 15 residues. CDR3 amino acids: CASSQGPGFGETQYF. CDR3 in DNA: TGCGCCAGCAGCCAAGGACCGGGCTTTGGTGAGACCCAGTACTTC.

V usage is TRBV27 and J usage is TRBJ1-4; D unresolved. V dropped 4 bases and J dropped 8 bases, with 14 bases sitting between them. The CDR3 loop spans 14 amino acids. From germline, CDR1 is MNHEY and CDR2 SMNVEV (reference sequence). The CDR3 DNA reads TGTGCCAGCAGTTCCCACCGAGGCAGGGAAAAACTGTTTTTT. Translation: CASSSHRGREKLFF. The full variable domain, with the rest looked up from reference TRBV27 and TRBJ1-4, is EAQVTQNPRYLITVTGKKLTVTCSQNMNHEYMSWYRQDPGLGLRQIYYSMNVEVTDKGDVPEGYKVSRKEKRNFPLILESPSPNQTSLYFCASSSHRGREKLFFGSGTQLSVL.

The chain links TRBV11-2 to TRBJ1-1; D gene ambiguous. Germline CDR1 is SGHAT and CDR2 is FQNNGV. Trimming cost V 5 bases and J 1 base, with 8 bases left between them. CDR3 length equals 13 residues. The CDR3 sequence is CASSLVGNTEAFF. The CDR3 coding sequence is TGTGCCAGCAGCCTCGTAGGGAACACTGAAGCTTTCTTT.

This clone turned up a few times. The sample has other DNA sequences that encode this CDR3 too. The chain uses TRBV3-1 (or the pseudogene TRBV3-2) and TRBJ1-3; D ambiguous. Germline lookup yields CDR1 LGHDT and CDR2 YNNKEL (reference sequence). The CDR3 runs 11 residues. Trimming stripped 1 base from V and 5 bases from J, with 0 bases between. Written as DNA, the CDR3 is TGTGCCAGCAGCCAAGGAAACACCATATATTTT. Translating it yields CASSQGNTIYF.

This clone was found once. This rearrangement joins TRBV10-3 to TRBJ1-1, with a possible D match to TRBD1 (5 bases). Looked up from germline, CDR1 is ENHRY and CDR2 is SYGVKD. The CDR3 contains 14 residues. Trimming cost V 2 bases and J 5 bases, with 12 bases left between them. CDR3 region: CAISEQGLTTEAFF. Here the CDR3 DNA reads TGTGCCATCAGTGAGCAGGGACTGACGACTGAAGCTTTCTTT.

The CDR3 DNA reads TGCGCCAGCAGTGAGTCTACTGGGGGGCCCCAGCATTTT. Translating gives CASSESTGGPQHF. This chain joins TRBV10-2 and TRBJ1-5; TRBD1 might be the D (5 bases). Trimming left V 0 bases short and J 9 bases short, with 9 bases between. Germline CDR1 is WSHSY and CDR2 is SAAADI. This CDR3 comprises 13 residues.

The chain has TRBV7-3 and TRBJ2-3, with 10 bases matching TRBD1. CDR3 size: 15 residues. The germline CDR1 and CDR2 sequences are SGHTA and FQGTGA. Trimming at V came to 4 bases and at J to 2 bases, leaving 3 bases not matched to a gene. As DNA, the CDR3 is TGTGCCAGCAGCTGGGGGACAGGGGACACAGATACGCAGTATTTT. Translation: CASSWGTGDTDTQYF.

The chain employs TRBV5-1 and TRBJ2-1, with no clear D. The V end was cut by 4 bases, the J end by 5 bases, with 10 bases between. Germline values: CDR1 SGHRS, CDR2 YFSETQ. The CDR3 length is 13 residues. CDR3: CASSHRVDNEQFF. CDR3 sequence (DNA): TGCGCCAGCAGCCACCGGGTCGACAATGAGCAGTTCTTC.

This clone was seen a single time. CDR3: CASSRASGSYEQYF. The CDR3 DNA is TGTGCCAGCAGTCGGGCTAGCGGGAGTTACGAGCAGTACTTC. The chain joins TRBV2 to TRBJ2-7; 10 positions agree with TRBD2. V shed 5 bases, J shed 4 bases, and the junction held 5 bases outside the gene matches. Germline loops: CDR1 SNHLY, CDR2 FYNNEI. The CDR3 loop spans 14 amino acids.

V gene TRBV5-1 combines with J gene TRBJ2-1; D is unresolved. The CDR3 has 16 amino acids. The V end was cut by 3 bases, the J end by 1 base, with 14 bases between. CDR1 is SGHRS and CDR2 is YFSETQ in the germline V gene. The CDR3 DNA reads as TGCGCCAGCAGCTCCCTTAAGCTGATGTCCTACAATGAGCAGTTCTTC. As protein: CASSSLKLMSYNEQFF.